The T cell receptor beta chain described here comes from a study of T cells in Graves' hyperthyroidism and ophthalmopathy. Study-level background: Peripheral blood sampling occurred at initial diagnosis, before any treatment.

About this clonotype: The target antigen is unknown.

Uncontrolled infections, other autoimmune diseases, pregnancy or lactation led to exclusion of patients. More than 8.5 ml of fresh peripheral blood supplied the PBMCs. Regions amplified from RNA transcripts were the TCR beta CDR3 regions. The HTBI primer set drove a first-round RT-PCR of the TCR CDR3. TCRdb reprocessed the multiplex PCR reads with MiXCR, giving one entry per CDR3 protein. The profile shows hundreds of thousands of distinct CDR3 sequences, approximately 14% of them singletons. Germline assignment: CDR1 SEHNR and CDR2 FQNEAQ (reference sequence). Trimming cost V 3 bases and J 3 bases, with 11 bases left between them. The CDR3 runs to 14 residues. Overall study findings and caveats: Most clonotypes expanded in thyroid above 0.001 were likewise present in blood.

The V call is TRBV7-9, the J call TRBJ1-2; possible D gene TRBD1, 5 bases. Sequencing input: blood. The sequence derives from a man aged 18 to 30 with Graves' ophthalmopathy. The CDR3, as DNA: TGTGCCAGCAGCTTGGCAGGGCAACACTATGGCTACACCTTC. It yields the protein CASSLAGQHYGYTF.